This TCR beta chain was documented in a study of post-analysis software for immune sequencing data. This clonotype was picked up a small number of times. There are 16 residues in the CDR3. V was trimmed by 4 bases and J by 0 bases, leaving 16 bases between them. The V gene's germline CDR1 is SGHRS and CDR2 YFSETQ. cDNA libraries of TCR beta carried unique molecular identifiers. TCRdb reprocessed the PCR reads via MiXCR and lists one record per CDR3 protein. The table includes 150,000 or so distinct CDR3 sequences, around 36% detected once. The starting material was blood, obtained after autologous hematopoietic stem cell transplantation. The chain links TRBV5-1 to TRBJ1-1; D perhaps matches TRBD1 (6 bases). This receptor was taken from a girl aged 5 to 17 with multiple sclerosis. CDR3 nucleotides: TGCGCCAGCAGCCCTCGGACAGCGCTTATGAACACTGAAGCTTTCTTT. It specifies CASSPRTALMNTEAFF.